This TCR beta chain was captured in a study of CD8 T cells in ankylosing spondylitis. Study-wide findings and caveats: Enrichment of disease-linked clones was reportedly significant in matched ankylosing spondylitis synovial fluid. Several highly homologous variants made up a TCR beta motif, and this motif appeared characteristic of ankylosing spondylitis blood.

CDR3 size: 13 residues. Germline V gives CDR1 ENHRY, CDR2 SYGVKD. Trimming pared 2 bases from V and 4 bases from J, leaving 8 bases between. This clonotype was counted many times. What it binds is unknown. In TCRdb, the 5' RACE reads were re-called with MiXCR into one record per CDR3 protein. The sample records more than 650,000 distinct CDR3 sequences, about 11% being singletons. This sequence joins TRBV10-3 and TRBJ1-2; D is undetermined. This clonotype was sampled from a male donor with ankylosing spondylitis. The sample comprised blood, either unsorted or a sorted T cell fraction (not recorded which). This chain's CDR3 is CAISETSPYGYTF. CDR3 bases: TGTGCCATCAGTGAGACGTCTCCCTATGGCTACACCTTC.